These 32 T cell receptor beta chains were sequenced from one sample in a study of blood T cells in healthy people across ages. A sample-barcoded 5' primer and a J-beta primer mix were used in a second PCR of roughly 7 to 12 cycles. TCRdb re-called the 5' RACE reads through MiXCR, storing one row per CDR3 protein. The table lists fewer than 800,000 distinct CDR3 sequences, about half of them singletons. Sequenced: blood. The receptors derive from a woman between 55 and 75 years old in good health.

V is TRBV19 and J is TRBJ2-7; 10 bases align to TRBD2. The V and J ends lost 4 bases and 2 bases, in that order; junction bases with no gene match: 8. CDR3 size: 16 residues. Germline V gene data show CDR1 as LNHDA and CDR2 as SQIVND (reference sequence). The CDR3, as DNA: TGTGCCAGTAGTACAAATGGACTAGCGGAGCCCTACGAGCAGTACTTC. Translating gives CASSTNGLAEPYEQYF.

The V call is TRBV7-2, the J call TRBJ2-7, with TRBD2 matching over 9 bases. Germline lookup yields CDR1 SGHTA and CDR2 FQGNSA. V trimming: 3 bases; J trimming: 0 bases; junction bases outside the gene matches: 3. The CDR3 runs to 15 residues. DNA for the CDR3: TGTGCCAGCAGCTTTTCTAGCGGGGACTCCTACGAGCAGTACTTC. Protein sequence: CASSFSSGDSYEQYF.

This clonotype was counted at least ten times. The chain links TRBV5-4 to TRBJ1-2; perhaps TRBD1 as D (6 bases). Germline loops: CDR1 SGHNT, CDR2 YYREEE (reference sequence). This CDR3 has 15 amino acids. Trimming took off 0 bases at V and 4 bases at J, with 13 bases between the two ends. The CDR3 sequence: CASSLDRVSFYGYTF. The CDR3 bases are TGTGCCAGCAGCTTGGACAGGGTGTCATTCTATGGCTACACCTTC.

This clonotype has only a few counts. The chain has TRBV3-1 and TRBJ2-5, with D tentatively TRBD2 (5 bases). Germline-derived CDR1 and CDR2 are LGHDT and YNNKEL (reference sequence). CDR3 length: 15 residues. Between the trimmed V and J ends, which lost 5 bases and 5 bases, there was a span of 18 bases. CDR3 residues: CASSFERRKEETQYF. DNA of the CDR3: TGTGCCAGCAGCTTCGAGCGGCGGAAGGAGGAGACCCAGTACTTC.

The gene calls are TRBV3-1 and TRBJ2-4; D is perhaps TRBD2 (6 bases). The V end was cut by 1 base, the J end by 7 bases, with 17 bases between. This CDR3 contains 16 residues. Germline CDR1 reads LGHDT; CDR2 reads YNNKEL (reference sequence). This CDR3 is CASSQGLGQGANIQYF. CDR3 sequence (DNA): TGTGCCAGCAGCCAAGGACTAGGGCAGGGAGCGAACATTCAGTACTTC.

V gene TRBV7-2 combines with J gene TRBJ2-1; D could derive from TRBD1 or TRBD2 (6 bases each). The CDR3 runs to 14 residues. Germline CDR1 reads SGHTA; CDR2 reads FQGNSA. V shed 1 base and J shed 7 bases, with 11 bases lying between them. The CDR3 DNA sequence: TGTGCCAGCAGCTTAGAAGGGGGGAGGAATGAGCAGTTCTTC. It codes for CASSLEGGRNEQFF.

CDR3 coding DNA: TGTGCCAGCAGCGGGACGGTGAACACTGAAGCTTTCTTT. This sequence encodes CASSGTVNTEAFF. The rearrangement links TRBV5-5 to TRBJ1-1, with D perhaps matching TRBD1 (5 bases). The germline V gene encodes CDR1 SGHKS and CDR2 YYEKEE (reference sequence). The length of the CDR3 is 13 residues. Trimming pared 4 bases from V and 0 bases from J, leaving 7 bases between.

This rearrangement joins TRBV7-9 to TRBJ2-2; weak D call: TRBD2 (5 bases). The CDR3 sequence is 13 residues long. Per the germline V gene, CDR1 is SEHNR and CDR2 is FQNEAQ (reference sequence). The V end lost 4 bases, the J end lost 4 bases, and 7 bases lay between the germline ends. The CDR3 reads CASSWEITGELFF. The CDR3, as DNA: TGTGCCAGCAGCTGGGAGATCACCGGGGAGCTGTTTTTT.

The rearrangement joins TRBV6-2 or TRBV6-3 to TRBJ2-4, with TRBD2 matching over 10 bases. CDR3 length: 14 amino acids. Germline CDR1 is MNHEY and CDR2 is SVGEGT. After removal of 7 bases from V and 6 bases from J, the junction contained 6 bases not matched to a gene. The CDR3 here is CASTVSSGRNIQYF. CDR3 DNA: TGTGCCAGCACCGTGTCTAGCGGGAGAAACATTCAGTACTTC.

The rearrangement uses TRBV25-1 and TRBJ2-4; D remains unclear. From germline, CDR1 is MGHDK and CDR2 SYGVNS. The CDR3 length is 15 residues. With 5 bases removed from V and 0 bases from J, the gap between germline ends came to 11 bases. The CDR3 region is CASSPGSSAKNIQYF. DNA for the CDR3: TGTGCCAGCAGTCCCGGCAGCTCAGCCAAAAACATTCAGTACTTC.

The chain is built from TRBV11-2 and TRBJ1-1, with TRBD1 as a possible D gene (5 bases). Germline V CDR1 and CDR2: SGHAT, FQNNGV. This CDR3 comprises 13 residues. V lost 3 bases, J lost 7 bases, and 12 bases lay in between. This chain's CDR3 is CASSLGPIFEAFF. CDR3 DNA: TGTGCCAGCAGCTTGGGACCTATTTTTGAAGCTTTCTTT.

This clonotype was seen a handful of times. The V call is TRBV10-3, the J call TRBJ2-2; the D gene is possibly TRBD1 (5 bases). Germline CDR1 and CDR2: ENHRY and SYGVKD. The CDR3 runs 18 residues. Trimming took off 0 bases at V and 1 base at J, with 15 bases between the two ends. This CDR3 reads CAISESYGQERNTGELFF. The CDR3 nucleotides are TGTGCCATCAGTGAGTCGTATGGACAAGAAAGGAACACCGGGGAGCTGTTTTTT.

This clonotype occurred a few times. The chain is built from TRBV12-3 or TRBV12-4 and TRBJ1-1; D might be TRBD1 (5 bases). This CDR3 region has 15 residues. The V gene lost 7 bases and the J gene lost 2 bases, with 17 bases spanning the gap. The CDR3 bases are TGTGCCAGCAACCCTCAGGCAGGGCAAAACACTGAAGCTTTCTTT. This encodes CASNPQAGQNTEAFF.

The sample holds a few counts of this clonotype. The V call is TRBV15, the J call TRBJ2-6, with 11 bases matching TRBD2. Trimming took 1 base from V and 0 from J; bases not matched to a gene: 2. The CDR3 length is 18 residues. CDR1 LNHNV and CDR2 YYDKDF come from the germline V gene (reference sequence). CDR3: CATSRGLAGNSGANVLTF. Here the CDR3 DNA reads TGTGCCACCAGCAGAGGACTAGCGGGGAACTCTGGGGCCAACGTCCTGACTTTC.

V usage is TRBV9 and J usage is TRBJ2-5, with 9 nucleotides matching TRBD1. The DNA end is a closer match to TRBJ2-7, so the J assignment may be wrong. In germline, CDR1 is SGDLS, CDR2 YYNGEE. The length of the CDR3 is 16 residues. Written as DNA, the CDR3 is TGTGCCAGCAGCCCGCGCTCCGGGACAGGGACATACGAGCAGTACTTC. Residues: CASSPRSGTGTYEQYF.

There are a few counts of this clonotype. The V call is TRBV15, the J call TRBJ2-1, with D perhaps TRBD2 (6 bases). Germline V gene data show CDR1 as LNHNV and CDR2 as YYDKDF (reference sequence). The CDR3 totals 17 residues. V dropped 0 bases and J dropped 0 bases, with 12 bases sitting between them. This chain's CDR3 is CATSRDLATSSYNEQFF. The CDR3 DNA reads as TGTGCCACCAGCAGAGACCTAGCGACTAGCTCCTACAATGAGCAGTTCTTC.

This clonotype was seen a handful of times. V gene TRBV5-5 combines with J gene TRBJ2-1; the D gene is possibly TRBD1 (6 bases). Trimming took 3 bases from V and 2 from J, leaving 12 bases between them. This CDR3 has 15 amino acids. The germline gives CDR1 SGHKS, CDR2 YYEKEE (reference sequence). The CDR3 sequence is CASSWLTGAYNEQFF. CDR3 nucleotide sequence: TGTGCCAGCAGCTGGTTGACAGGAGCCTACAATGAGCAGTTCTTC.

The V call is TRBV14, the J call TRBJ2-1, with D maybe TRBD1 (6 bases). There are 17 residues in the CDR3. CDR1 and CDR2 from the germline V gene are SGHDN and FVKESK. Deletions cut 0 bases from V and 4 bases from J, with 16 bases between. The CDR3 sequence: CASSQDLGQGIYNEQFF. The CDR3 DNA sequence: TGTGCCAGCAGCCAAGATCTTGGGCAGGGGATATACAATGAGCAGTTCTTC.

This chain connects TRBV19 to TRBJ2-7, with D possibly being TRBD1 (5 bases). Trimming removed 4 bases at V and 12 bases at J, with 22 bases between. From germline, CDR1 is LNHDA and CDR2 SQIVND (reference sequence). This CDR3 is 14 amino acids long. CDR3 region: CASSTRAPTETPYF. The DNA of the CDR3 is TGTGCCAGTAGTACCAGGGCGCCTACAGAGACCCCGTACTTC. The full variable domain, rest sourced from reference TRBV19 and TRBJ2-7, is DGGITQSPKYLFRKEGQNVTLSCEQNLNHDAMYWYRQDPGQGLRLIYYSQIVNDFQKGDIAEGYSVSREKKESFPLTVTSAQKNPTAFYLCASSTRAPTETPYFGPGTRLTVT.

The chain uses TRBV6-6 and TRBJ2-3, with a weak D call TRBD1 (5 bases). The CDR3 length is 17 residues. Trimming pared 7 bases from V and 1 base from J, leaving 21 bases between. From germline, CDR1 is MNHNY and CDR2 SVGAGI (reference sequence). DNA for the CDR3: TGTGCCAGCAAGGGGCCAAAGGGATGGGCCGGCACAGATACGCAGTATTTT. It is translated as CASKGPKGWAGTDTQYF.

CDR3 amino acids: CSAFISTRGEQYF. The CDR3 nucleotides read TGCAGTGCTTTCATAAGTACCCGGGGCGAGCAGTACTTC. The genes are TRBV20-1 and TRBJ2-7, with D maybe TRBD2 (5 bases). The CDR3 length is 13 residues. V was cut by 5 bases and J by 6 bases, with 17 bases left in between. CDR1 DFQATT and CDR2 SNEGSKA come from the germline V gene (reference sequence).

This clonotype was seen only a few times. This chain's CDR3 is CSAPGRPREQYF. CDR3 coding DNA: TGCAGTGCTCCGGGGCGCCCTCGCGAGCAGTACTTC. The rearrangement uses TRBV20-1 and TRBJ2-7, with D perhaps given as TRBD1 or TRBD2 (5 bases each). Germline CDR1 reads DFQATT; CDR2 reads SNEGSKA (reference sequence). The CDR3 spans 12 residues. V lost 5 bases and J 6 bases, leaving 14 bases between the germline ends.

The V gene is TRBV12-3 or TRBV12-4, the J gene TRBJ2-2; the match to TRBD2 covers 14 bases. Germline trimming cut 4 bases from V and 5 bases from J; bases unmatched to any gene: 6. The CDR3 loop spans 17 amino acids. The DNA for the CDR3 is TGTGCCAGCAGTTCCACGGGGACTAGCGGGAGAACCGGGGAGCTGTTTTTT. This encodes CASSSTGTSGRTGELFF.

This clonotype occurred once. The chain recombines TRBV20-1 with TRBJ2-1, with D unclear. Trimming pared 5 bases from V and 4 bases from J, leaving 15 bases between. Per the germline V gene, CDR1 is DFQATT and CDR2 is SNEGSKA (reference sequence). The CDR3 runs to 14 residues. This chain's CDR3 is CSAPGLVRYNEQFF. CDR3 bases: TGCAGTGCTCCCGGGCTAGTGCGATACAATGAGCAGTTCTTC.

This clonotype was found a few times. The CDR3 nucleotides read TGTGCCACCAGCAGAGCCCACGGGGTTTCGTACAATGAGCAGTTCTTC. It encodes CATSRAHGVSYNEQFF. V usage is TRBV15 and J usage is TRBJ2-1; tentatively, D is TRBD2 (5 bases). Germline CDR1 is LNHNV and CDR2 is YYDKDF (reference sequence). The CDR3 consists of 16 residues. V shed 1 base and J shed 4 bases, with 14 bases lying between them.

This clonotype was seen at least ten times. The rearrangement joins TRBV6-5 to TRBJ1-4, with D uncertain. This CDR3 is built from 13 residues. CDR1 is MNHEY and CDR2 is SVGAGI in the germline V gene. Trimming removed 6 bases from V and 7 bases from J, with 12 bases in between. CDR3 sequence reads: CASRTGITEKLFF. The CDR3 DNA follows: TGTGCCAGCAGAACGGGGATTACTGAAAAACTGTTTTTT.

Many counts were recorded for this clonotype. The chain joins TRBV6-7 to TRBJ2-3; 9 bases are a match to TRBD2. TRBV6-7 is treated as an ORF (open reading frame) with a function not yet certain. The CDR3 spans 16 residues. The junction had 9 bases not matched to a gene; V was cut back by 2 bases and J by 6 bases. The CDR3 sequence is CASSYPASGALDTQYF. The CDR3 nucleotides are TGTGCCAGCAGTTACCCCGCTAGCGGGGCTCTGGATACGCAGTATTTT.

V gene TRBV14 combines with J gene TRBJ2-1; 9 bases align to TRBD1. The CDR3 is made up of 17 amino acids. Per the germline V gene, CDR1 is SGHDN and CDR2 is FVKESK. V lost 1 base, J lost 6 bases, and 10 bases stayed unmatched. The CDR3 sequence: CASSQGDRDRVLNEQFF. CDR3 bases: TGTGCCAGCAGCCAAGGAGACCGGGACAGGGTGCTCAATGAGCAGTTCTTC.

V gene TRBV6-5 combines with J gene TRBJ2-7, with D unresolved. Trimming pared 3 bases from V and 2 bases from J, leaving 8 bases between. There are 13 residues in the CDR3. Germline V gives CDR1 MNHEY, CDR2 SVGAGI. CDR3 sequence: CASSYGPTYEQYF. In DNA, the CDR3 is TGTGCCAGCAGTTATGGGCCGACCTACGAGCAGTACTTC.

This clonotype showed up just a few times. The V gene is TRBV6-5, the J gene TRBJ1-2, with D perhaps TRBD1 (5 bases). The germline CDR1 and CDR2 sequences are MNHEY and SVGAGI. V lost 6 bases, J lost 4 bases, and 12 bases lay in between. This CDR3 is 13 amino acids long. As DNA, the CDR3 is TGTGCCAGCAGAGCAGACCAGGGCTATGGCTACACCTTC. Amino acids: CASRADQGYGYTF.

The chain recombines TRBV4-3 with TRBJ2-5, with D perhaps assigned TRBD1 or TRBD2 (5 bases each). CDR1 and CDR2 (germline): LGHNA, YSLEER. The length of the CDR3 is 13 residues. V dropped 0 bases and J dropped 10 bases, with 12 bases sitting between them. The chain's CDR3 is CASSQDWDLHQYF. CDR3 in DNA: TGCGCCAGCAGCCAAGATTGGGACCTACACCAGTACTTC.

The chain joins TRBV7-2 to TRBJ2-7; 8 bases fit TRBD2. This CDR3 contains 14 residues. V lost 5 bases and J lost 5; bases outside the gene matches: 8. Germline CDR1 SGHTA, CDR2 FQGNSA. The CDR3 DNA follows: TGTGCCAGCAGCCAAACTAGCGGTATGGACGAGCAGTACTTC. This sequence encodes CASSQTSGMDEQYF.